This TCR beta chain was captured by sequencing in a study of T cells in tumors after PD-1 blockade. The germline CDR1 and CDR2 sequences are SGHTA and FQGTGA. The V end lost 5 bases, the J end lost 3 bases, and 10 bases lay between the germline ends. CDR3 size: 14 residues. Whole-study results and caveats: Peripheral recruitment is suggested, as some novel exhausted tumor clones were in pre-treatment blood.

Repertoires were generated with immunoSEQ multiplex PCR, while TCRdb's copy carries only in-frame clones and drops some. The sample consists of under 40,000 clones, 73% of them appearing once. For this clone: Its specificity is not known.

The input for sequencing was PBMCs, taken after anti-PD-1 treatment. The chain couples TRBV7-3 to TRBJ2-2; D perhaps matches TRBD2 (6 bases). This clonotype originated in a human donor with basal cell carcinoma. The CDR3 is CASSLGLYTGELFF. The DNA for the CDR3 is TGTGCCAGCAGCCTGGGACTGTACACCGGGGAGCTGTTTTTT.